This is a list of T cell receptor beta chains from one sample in a study of blood T cell repertoires in COVID-19. Sequencing used immunoSEQ multiplex PCR; TCRdb keeps in-frame clones, though not all of them. The data contain 150,000 to 200,000 clones, 80% to 95% of them seen just once; the ten biggest clones take up about 4.8%. Input material: peripheral blood. Receptor source: a man aged 25-40 years with COVID-19, enrolled during active disease. CDR3s include the opening cysteine and the closing phenylalanine or tryptophan. A D gene is named only where the DNA matches it firmly. Rows give clone size only sometimes, using once, few, many, or a class for an expanded clone.

DNA,CDR3,V,J,D,size
TGTGCCACCAGCAGAGGCCGGGACAGGACCTATGGCTACACCTTC,CATSRGRDRTYGYTF,TRBV15,TRBJ1-2,TRBD1,NA
TGTGCCAGCAGCCCCCGACTAGGCACGCAGTATTTT,CASSPRLGTQYF,TRBV5-6,TRBJ2-3,NA,NA
TGTGCCAGCAGCAATGGCAGCTCCTACAATGAGCAGTTCTTC,CASSNGSSYNEQFF,TRBV21-1,TRBJ2-1,NA,NA
TGTGCCAGCAGCTTCTGGGCCGCAGGGGACTCCTACGAGCAGTACTTC,CASSFWAAGDSYEQYF,TRBV5-4,TRBJ2-7,NA,NA
TGCGCCAGCCAATCAACAGGGGAGAACACTGAAGCTTTCTTT,CASQSTGENTEAFF,TRBV10-1,TRBJ1-1,TRBD1,NA
TGTGCCATCAGGGGGACTAGCGGCGTAACCGATACGCAGTATTTT,CAIRGTSGVTDTQYF,TRBV10-3,TRBJ2-3,TRBD2,NA
TGTGCCAGCAGCTCCGGGACACTAATCAAGCCCCAGCATTTT,CASSSGTLIKPQHF,TRBV5-6,TRBJ1-5,NA,NA
TGCGCCAGCAGCCAAGGGACTAGCAGCATCTACGAGCAGTACTTC,CASSQGTSSIYEQYF,TRBV4-3,TRBJ2-7,TRBD2,once
TGTGCCAGCAGCCAAGCAGGCCTGGACTATGGCTACACCTTC,CASSQAGLDYGYTF,TRBV3-1/TRBV3-2,TRBJ1-2,NA,NA
TGTGCCAGCACCACCCGGACAGGGGGATCCTACGAGCAGTACTTC,CASTTRTGGSYEQYF,TRBV28,TRBJ2-7,TRBD1,NA
TGTGCCAGCAGCCAAGACGGACAGATACTCAATGAGCAGTTCTTC,CASSQDGQILNEQFF,TRBV4-2,TRBJ2-1,NA,NA
TGTGCCAGCAGCTTAGGGCACCGAGGGGGCCGGGCAGGGGAGACCCAGTACTTC,CASSLGHRGGRAGETQYF,TRBV7-2,TRBJ2-5,TRBD1,once
TGTGCCAGCAGTGGACAGGATCGAGGGGAGCAGTACTTC,CASSGQDRGEQYF,TRBV11-2,TRBJ2-7,TRBD1,once
TGTGCCAGCTCACGACTAGCGGGGGATCCTCCGTTCTTC,CASSRLAGDPPFF,TRBV18,TRBJ2-1,TRBD2,NA
TGTGCCAGCAGTTACTCGCCGGGACAACAGAAAGCTTTCTTT,CASSYSPGQQKAFF,TRBV6-5,TRBJ1-1,NA,NA
TGCGCCAGCAGCTTCTCGACTAATGAAAAACTGTTTTTT,CASSFSTNEKLFF,TRBV5-1,TRBJ1-4,NA,NA
TGTGCCAGCAGCTTCAACCCAACACAGTCCAGCTCTGGGGCCAACGTCCTGACTTTC,CASSFNPTQSSSGANVLTF,TRBV11-2,TRBJ2-6,NA,NA
TGTGCCAGCAGCCTCAATCGGGATGAGCAGTTCTTC,CASSLNRDEQFF,TRBV12-3/TRBV12-4,TRBJ2-1,NA,NA
TGTGCCAGCATAACAGGGGGAGGAGACACCATATATTTT,CASITGGGDTIYF,TRBV18,TRBJ1-3,TRBD1,NA
TGTGCCAGCATGGGGGGGTACACAGATACGCAGTATTTT,CASMGGYTDTQYF,TRBV5-6,TRBJ2-3,TRBD2,NA
TGTGCCAGTAGTTGGGAGGGAGGCACTGAAGCTTTCTTT,CASSWEGGTEAFF,TRBV19,TRBJ1-1,NA,NA
TGTGCCAGCAGCTGGGGACATCTTGGAAACACCATATATTTT,CASSWGHLGNTIYF,TRBV6-5,TRBJ1-3,NA,once
TGTGCCAGCAGTTTACTCAGCGGGAGGAACACCGGGGAGCTGTTTTTT,CASSLLSGRNTGELFF,TRBV28,TRBJ2-2,TRBD2,NA
TGTGCTAGTGGTTTGTCACCGACAGGGATCTATGGCTACACCTTC,CASGLSPTGIYGYTF,TRBV12-5,TRBJ1-2,TRBD1,NA
TGTGCCAGCAGTTTATCGAGGCCGAACGTCTATGGCTACACCTTC,CASSLSRPNVYGYTF,TRBV27,TRBJ1-2,NA,few
TGTGCCAGCAGCTTAATTCCTGACAGTTCCTGTGGGCCGAACACCGGGGAGCTGTTTTTT,CASSLIPDSSCGPNTGELFF,TRBV7-6,TRBJ2-2,NA,NA
TGCGCCAGCAGCTTGGTAGCAGGGGGCAATCAGCCCCAGCATTTT,CASSLVAGGNQPQHF,TRBV5-1,TRBJ1-5,NA,NA
TGTGCCAGCAGTTACTCCAGGGTGATGAACACTGAAGCTTTCTTT,CASSYSRVMNTEAFF,TRBV6-5,TRBJ1-1,NA,once
TGTGCCAGCAGCTACTCCCCGGGACAGGGATACTATGGCTACACCTTC,CASSYSPGQGYYGYTF,TRBV7-3,TRBJ1-2,TRBD1,NA
TGTGCCAGTAGTACCACAGGGGCATTAAATGAAAAACTGTTTTTT,CASSTTGALNEKLFF,TRBV19,TRBJ1-4,TRBD1,NA
TGTGCCAGCAGCGTAGGGACAGGGGGGTTTTCCTACGAGCAGTACTTC,CASSVGTGGFSYEQYF,TRBV9,TRBJ2-7,TRBD1,NA
TGTGCCAGTAGTATTGCGAACACGGGGGTCTACGAGCAGTACTTC,CASSIANTGVYEQYF,TRBV19,TRBJ2-7,NA,NA
TGTGCCATAACTTTGAGGTCGGAGGATGGCTACACCTTC,CAITLRSEDGYTF,TRBV10-3,TRBJ1-2,NA,NA
TGTGCCAGCAGCATAGGACAGGCTTTCAATCAGCCCCAGCATTTT,CASSIGQAFNQPQHF,TRBV6-5,TRBJ1-5,TRBD1,NA
TGTGCCAGTAGTATAGGTGAGTGGTACAATGAGCAGTTCTTC,CASSIGEWYNEQFF,TRBV19,TRBJ2-1,NA,NA
TGTGCCAGCAGTTATGACAGGCGCAACTATGGCTACACCTTC,CASSYDRRNYGYTF,TRBV6-2/TRBV6-3,TRBJ1-2,NA,NA
TGTGCCAGCAGCTTGACAGACTCCTACGAGCAGTACTTC,CASSLTDSYEQYF,TRBV5-8,TRBJ2-7,NA,NA
TGTGCCAGCAGTCGTCCCGGGACAGGGTTTCCTCGCACAGATACGCAGTATTTT,CASSRPGTGFPRTDTQYF,TRBV6-6,TRBJ2-3,TRBD1,NA
TGTGCCACCGGCAGAGACAGCAGCTACGAGCAGTACTTC,CATGRDSSYEQYF,TRBV18,TRBJ2-7,NA,NA
TGTGCCAGCAGCTTCGAGTCGGCCGGGGAGCTGTTTTTT,CASSFESAGELFF,TRBV7-2,TRBJ2-2,NA,NA
TGTGCCAGCAGTCCGTATGTGAGGTCTGAGCAGTTCTTC,CASSPYVRSEQFF,TRBV28,TRBJ2-1,NA,NA
TGTGCCAGCAGCGTCGGGAGCAATCAGCCCCAGCATTTT,CASSVGSNQPQHF,TRBV9,TRBJ1-5,NA,NA
TGTGCCAGCAGCGCACAGGGTGTCACTGAAGCTTTCTTT,CASSAQGVTEAFF,TRBV9,TRBJ1-1,NA,NA
TGTGCCAGCAGCGCTCATGGACAGGGGGGAGGAAACACCATATATTTT,CASSAHGQGGGNTIYF,TRBV3-1/TRBV3-2,TRBJ1-3,TRBD1,NA
TGCAGTGCTATTGACGGGAGGACTTGGGATGAGCAGTTCTTC,CSAIDGRTWDEQFF,TRBV20-1,TRBJ2-1,TRBD2,NA
TGTGCCAGCAGCATACTAGCGGGGGCGTACAATGAGCAGTTCTTC,CASSILAGAYNEQFF,TRBV6-4,TRBJ2-1,TRBD2,NA
TGCAGTGCTAGTAATCTAGCGGGGGTTACCTACGAGCAGTACTTC,CSASNLAGVTYEQYF,TRBV20-1,TRBJ2-7,TRBD2,NA
TGTGCCAGCAGCTTTCAGGGGGCCACCGGGGAGCTGTTTTTT,CASSFQGATGELFF,TRBV11-1,TRBJ2-2,TRBD1,NA
TGTGCCAGCAGTCTAGACAGGGAAGGACAAGCCGATACGCAGTATTTT,CASSLDREGQADTQYF,TRBV28,TRBJ2-3,TRBD1,NA
TGTGCCACCAGCCCGACGGAGGTTGGGGAAAAACTGTTTTTT,CATSPTEVGEKLFF,TRBV15,TRBJ1-4,NA,NA
TGTGCCAGCAGTGAAAAAACGGGAGGGGCGGATACGCAGTATTTT,CASSEKTGGADTQYF,TRBV6-1,TRBJ2-3,TRBD2,NA
TGTGCCAGCAGCCAAGTTAATACAGGGCACAGGCAGTATTTT,CASSQVNTGHRQYF,TRBV3-1/TRBV3-2,TRBJ2-3,NA,NA
TGTGCCAGCAGCGTAGTTGGACTAGCGGGAACCGGGGAGCTGTTTTTT,CASSVVGLAGTGELFF,TRBV9,TRBJ2-2,TRBD2,NA
TGTGCCAGCAGTTTTGTACCCCAGGGGGGCGGGACAGATACGCAGTATTTT,CASSFVPQGGGTDTQYF,TRBV27,TRBJ2-3,NA,NA
TGTGCCAGCAGCTCCCCCGGGACAGGGTTGATCTATGGCTACACCTTC,CASSSPGTGLIYGYTF,TRBV5-4,TRBJ1-2,TRBD1,NA